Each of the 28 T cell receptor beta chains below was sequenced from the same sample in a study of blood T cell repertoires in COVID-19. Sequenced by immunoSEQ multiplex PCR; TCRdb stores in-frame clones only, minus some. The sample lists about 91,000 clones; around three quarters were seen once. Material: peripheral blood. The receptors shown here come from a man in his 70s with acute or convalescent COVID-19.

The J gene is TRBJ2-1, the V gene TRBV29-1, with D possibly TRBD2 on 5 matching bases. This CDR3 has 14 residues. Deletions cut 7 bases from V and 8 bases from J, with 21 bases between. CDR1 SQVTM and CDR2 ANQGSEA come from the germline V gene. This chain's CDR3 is CSAGQGLWTYEQFF. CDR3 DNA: TGCAGCGCCGGTCAAGGACTGTGGACCTATGAGCAGTTCTTC.

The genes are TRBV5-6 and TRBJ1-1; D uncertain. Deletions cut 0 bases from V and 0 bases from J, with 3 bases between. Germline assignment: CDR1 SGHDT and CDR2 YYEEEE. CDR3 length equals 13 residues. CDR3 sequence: CASSLVLNTEAFF. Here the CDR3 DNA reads TGTGCCAGCAGCTTGGTATTGAACACTGAAGCTTTCTTT.

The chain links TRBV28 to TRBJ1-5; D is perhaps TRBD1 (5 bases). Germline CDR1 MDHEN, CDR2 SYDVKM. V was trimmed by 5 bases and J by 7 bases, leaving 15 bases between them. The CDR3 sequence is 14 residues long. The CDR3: CASSPRGWGQPQHF. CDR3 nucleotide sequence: TGTGCCAGCAGTCCCCGGGGGTGGGGGCAGCCCCAGCATTTT.

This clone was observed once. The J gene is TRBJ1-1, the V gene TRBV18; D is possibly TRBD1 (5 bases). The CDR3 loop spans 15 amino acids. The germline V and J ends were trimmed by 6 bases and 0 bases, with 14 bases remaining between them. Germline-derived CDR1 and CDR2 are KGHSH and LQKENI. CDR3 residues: CASSLQGSMNTEAFF. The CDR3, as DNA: TGTGCCAGCTCCCTTCAGGGATCCATGAACACTGAAGCTTTCTTT.

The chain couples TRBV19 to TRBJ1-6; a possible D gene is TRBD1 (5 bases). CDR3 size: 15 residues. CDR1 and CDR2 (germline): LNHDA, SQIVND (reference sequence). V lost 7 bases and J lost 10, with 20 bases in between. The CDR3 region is CASNPGELGGSPLHF. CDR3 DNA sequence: TGTGCCAGTAACCCGGGGGAATTAGGAGGCTCACCCCTCCACTTT.

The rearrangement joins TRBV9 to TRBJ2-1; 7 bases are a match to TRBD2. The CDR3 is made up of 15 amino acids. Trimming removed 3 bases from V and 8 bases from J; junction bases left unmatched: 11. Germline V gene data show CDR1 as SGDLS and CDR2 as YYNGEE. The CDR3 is CASSAWEAGSDEQFF. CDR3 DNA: TGTGCCAGCAGCGCCTGGGAAGCGGGAAGCGATGAGCAGTTCTTC.

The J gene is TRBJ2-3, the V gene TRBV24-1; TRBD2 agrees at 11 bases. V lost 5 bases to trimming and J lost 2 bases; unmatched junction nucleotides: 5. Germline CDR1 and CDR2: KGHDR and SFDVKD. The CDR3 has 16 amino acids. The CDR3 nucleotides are TGTGCCACCAGTGGCCTAGCGGGGGGACCCACAGATACGCAGTATTTT. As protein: CATSGLAGGPTDTQYF.

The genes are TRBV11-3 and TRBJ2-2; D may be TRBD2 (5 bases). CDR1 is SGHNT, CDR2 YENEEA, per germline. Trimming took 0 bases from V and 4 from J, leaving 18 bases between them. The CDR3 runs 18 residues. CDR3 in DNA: TGTGCCAGCAGCTTAGATGGGCTAGCCCCCCGCGGCACCGGGGAGCTGTTTTTT. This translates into CASSLDGLAPRGTGELFF.

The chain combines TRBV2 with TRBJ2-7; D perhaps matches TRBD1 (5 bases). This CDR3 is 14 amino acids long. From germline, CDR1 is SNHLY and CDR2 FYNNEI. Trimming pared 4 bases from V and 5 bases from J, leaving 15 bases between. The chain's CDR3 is CASSVGHSGDEQYF. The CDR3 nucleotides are TGTGCCAGCAGTGTGGGGCACTCTGGAGACGAGCAGTACTTC.

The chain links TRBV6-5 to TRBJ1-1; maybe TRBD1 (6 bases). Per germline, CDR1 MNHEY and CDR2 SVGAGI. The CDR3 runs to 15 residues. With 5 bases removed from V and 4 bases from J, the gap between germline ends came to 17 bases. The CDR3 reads CASSKGETAGTEAFF. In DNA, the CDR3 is TGTGCCAGCAGTAAGGGGGAGACGGCAGGCACTGAAGCTTTCTTT.

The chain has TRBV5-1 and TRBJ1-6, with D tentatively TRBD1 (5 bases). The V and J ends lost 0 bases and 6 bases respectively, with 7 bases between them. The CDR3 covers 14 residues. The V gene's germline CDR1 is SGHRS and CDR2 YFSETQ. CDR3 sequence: CASSLADSNSPLHF. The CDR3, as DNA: TGCGCCAGCAGCTTGGCCGACAGTAATTCACCCCTCCACTTT.

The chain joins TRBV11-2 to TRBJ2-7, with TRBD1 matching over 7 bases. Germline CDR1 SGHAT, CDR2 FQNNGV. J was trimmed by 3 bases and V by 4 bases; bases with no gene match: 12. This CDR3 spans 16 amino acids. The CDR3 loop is CASSSRDSDLFYEQYF. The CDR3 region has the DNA TGTGCCAGCAGCTCCCGGGACAGTGATCTATTCTACGAGCAGTACTTC.

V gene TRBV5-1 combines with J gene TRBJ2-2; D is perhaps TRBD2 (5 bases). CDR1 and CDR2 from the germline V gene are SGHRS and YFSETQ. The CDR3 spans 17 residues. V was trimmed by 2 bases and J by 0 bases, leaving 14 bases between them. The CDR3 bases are TGCGCCAGCAGCTTCCAGTCTCAGCGGACGAACACCGGGGAGCTGTTTTTT. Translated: CASSFQSQRTNTGELFF.

In nucleotides, the CDR3 is TGTGCCAGCAGTTTTACAGGGTACGGAAACACCATATATTTT. Amino acids: CASSFTGYGNTIYF. The chain carries TRBV28 and TRBJ1-3; the D gene is possibly TRBD1 (6 bases). The V gene's germline CDR1 is MDHEN and CDR2 SYDVKM. Trimming took 3 bases from V and 4 from J, leaving 10 bases between them. CDR3 length: 14 residues.

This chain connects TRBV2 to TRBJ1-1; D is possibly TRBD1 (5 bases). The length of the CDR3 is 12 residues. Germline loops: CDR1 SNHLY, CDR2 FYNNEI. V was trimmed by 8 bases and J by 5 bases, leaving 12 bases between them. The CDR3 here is CASGWGETEAFF. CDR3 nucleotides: TGTGCCAGCGGGTGGGGGGAAACTGAAGCTTTCTTT.

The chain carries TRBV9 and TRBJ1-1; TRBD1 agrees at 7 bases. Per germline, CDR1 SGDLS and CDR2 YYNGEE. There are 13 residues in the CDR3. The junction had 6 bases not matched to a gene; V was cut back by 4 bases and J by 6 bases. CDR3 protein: CASSPTGTPEAFF. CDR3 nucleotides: TGTGCCAGCAGCCCGACAGGGACCCCTGAAGCTTTCTTT. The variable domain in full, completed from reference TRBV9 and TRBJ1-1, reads DSGVTQTPKHLITATGQRVTLRCSPRSGDLSVYWYQQSLDQGLQFLIQYYNGEERAKGNILERFSAQQFPDLHSELNLSSLELGDSALYFCASSPTGTPEAFFGQGTRLTVV.

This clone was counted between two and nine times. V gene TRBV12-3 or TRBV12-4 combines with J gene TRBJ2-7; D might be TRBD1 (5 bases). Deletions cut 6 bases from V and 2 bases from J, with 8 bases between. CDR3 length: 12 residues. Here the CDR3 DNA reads TGTGCCAGCAGCGAAGGGGCCTACGAGCAGTACTTC. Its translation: CASSEGAYEQYF.

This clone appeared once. This CDR3 is CASSVGRGGEQPQHF. The CDR3 bases are TGTGCCAGCAGCGTAGGTAGGGGAGGGGAACAGCCCCAGCATTTT. The chain carries TRBV9 and TRBJ1-5; D perhaps matches TRBD1 (5 bases). This CDR3 has 15 amino acids. Germline assignment: CDR1 SGDLS and CDR2 YYNGEE. Trimming shortened V by 0 bases and J by 7 bases, and 14 bases separated the two germline ends.

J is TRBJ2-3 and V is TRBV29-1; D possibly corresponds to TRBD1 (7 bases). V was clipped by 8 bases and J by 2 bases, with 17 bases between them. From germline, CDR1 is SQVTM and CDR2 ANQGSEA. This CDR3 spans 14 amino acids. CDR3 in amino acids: CSSGGTAFTDTQYF. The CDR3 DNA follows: TGCAGCTCCGGCGGGACAGCCTTCACAGATACGCAGTATTTT.

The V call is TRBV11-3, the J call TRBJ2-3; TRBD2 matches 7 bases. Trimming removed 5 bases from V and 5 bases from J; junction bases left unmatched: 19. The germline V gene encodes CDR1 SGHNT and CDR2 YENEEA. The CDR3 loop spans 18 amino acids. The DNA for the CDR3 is TGTGCCAGCAGCCCAGGTCAGGGCGGTGCGGGAGCGGGAGATACGCAGTATTTT. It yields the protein CASSPGQGGAGAGDTQYF.

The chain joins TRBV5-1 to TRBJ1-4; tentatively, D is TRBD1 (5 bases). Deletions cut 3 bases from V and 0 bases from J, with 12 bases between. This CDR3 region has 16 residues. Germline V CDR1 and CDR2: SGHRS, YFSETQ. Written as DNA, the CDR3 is TGCGCCAGCAGCTCGATGACAGCCACAACTAATGAAAAACTGTTTTTT. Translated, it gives CASSSMTATTNEKLFF.

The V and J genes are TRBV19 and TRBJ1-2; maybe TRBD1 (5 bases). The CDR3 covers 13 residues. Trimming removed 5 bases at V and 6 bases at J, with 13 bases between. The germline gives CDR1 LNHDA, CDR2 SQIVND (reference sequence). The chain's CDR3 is CASSLQGGHGYTF. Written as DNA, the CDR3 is TGTGCCAGTAGTCTCCAGGGTGGACATGGCTACACCTTC.

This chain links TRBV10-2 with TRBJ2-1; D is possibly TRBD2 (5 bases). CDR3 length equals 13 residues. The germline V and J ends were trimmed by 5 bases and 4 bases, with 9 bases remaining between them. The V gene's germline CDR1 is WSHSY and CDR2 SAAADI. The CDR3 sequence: CASSRTGYNEQFF. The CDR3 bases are TGCGCCAGCAGTCGGACTGGGTACAATGAGCAGTTCTTC.

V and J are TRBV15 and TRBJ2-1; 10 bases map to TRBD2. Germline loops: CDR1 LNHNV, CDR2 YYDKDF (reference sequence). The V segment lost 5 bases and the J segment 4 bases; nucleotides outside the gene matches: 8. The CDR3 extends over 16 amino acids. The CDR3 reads CATSGYLAGEYNEQFF. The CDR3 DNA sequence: TGTGCCACCAGCGGATATCTAGCGGGGGAATACAATGAGCAGTTCTTC.

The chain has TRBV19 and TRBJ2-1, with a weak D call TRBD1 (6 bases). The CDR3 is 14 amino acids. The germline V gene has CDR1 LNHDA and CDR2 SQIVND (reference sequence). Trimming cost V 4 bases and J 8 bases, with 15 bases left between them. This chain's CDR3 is CASSRRQVRDEQFF. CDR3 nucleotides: TGTGCCAGTAGTAGAAGACAGGTAAGGGATGAGCAGTTCTTC.

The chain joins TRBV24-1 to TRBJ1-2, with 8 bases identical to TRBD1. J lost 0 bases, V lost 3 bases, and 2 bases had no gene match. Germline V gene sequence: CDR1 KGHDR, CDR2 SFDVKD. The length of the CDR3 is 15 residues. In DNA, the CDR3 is TGTGCCACCAGTGATGGACAGGGAGCTAACTATGGCTACACCTTC. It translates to CATSDGQGANYGYTF.

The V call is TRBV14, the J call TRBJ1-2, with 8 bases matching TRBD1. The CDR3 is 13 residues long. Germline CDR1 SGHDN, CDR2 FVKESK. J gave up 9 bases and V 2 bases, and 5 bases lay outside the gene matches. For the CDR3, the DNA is TGTGCCAGCAGCCAAACCCCAGGGGGCCGCTACACCTTC. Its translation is CASSQTPGGRYTF.

The CDR3 spells CASSPGDRELATQYF. The CDR3 DNA follows: TGCGCCAGCAGCCCGGGCGACAGGGAACTGGCGACCCAGTACTTC. The chain joins TRBV4-1 to TRBJ2-5; TRBD1 matches at 7 bases. The germline CDR1 and CDR2 sequences are MGHRA and YSYEKL. The junction had 12 bases not matched to a gene; V was cut back by 4 bases and J by 7 bases. This CDR3 contains 15 residues.